The T cell receptor (beta chain) described here comes from a study of T cell responses to AZD1222 COVID-19 vaccine. Method: immunoSEQ multiplex PCR; TCRdb's copy keeps in-frame clones and lacks some. The data show about 120,000 clones, 80% to 95% seen once. This TCR derives from an adult who received the MenACWY meningococcal vaccine as a control. The material sequenced was peripheral blood, taken 28 days after the second dose of the MenACWY control vaccine.

CDR3 protein: CASSPQTERGCTEAFF. The CDR3 nucleotides read TGTGCCAGCAGCCCCCAAACTGAGAGGGGCTGCACTGAAGCTTTCTTT. The chain joins TRBV5-7 to TRBJ1-1; TRBD1 is a possible D gene (5 bases). TRBV5-7 is assigned to the ORF class and has an uncertain function. V was trimmed by 4 bases and J by 4 bases, leaving 20 bases between them. The CDR3 loop spans 16 amino acids.